Listed here are 24 T cell receptor beta chains from one sample, sequenced in a study of blood T cell repertoires in COVID-19. The protocol was immunoSEQ multiplex PCR, while the TCRdb copy is restricted to in-frame clones and leaves out a portion. The sample lists some 170,000 clones; more than 80% were seen once. Specimen: PBMCs or T cells enriched from blood (not recorded which). These TCRs come from a man aged 40-55 years who had recovered from COVID-19.

The chain couples TRBV4-2 to TRBJ1-2, with D perhaps matching TRBD1 (5 bases). The germline V gene encodes CDR1 LGHNA and CDR2 YNFKEQ. This CDR3 is 14 amino acids long. V dropped 1 base and J dropped 6 bases, with 12 bases sitting between them. CDR3 sequence: CASSQVTGLDGYTF. The CDR3 coding sequence is TGTGCCAGCAGCCAAGTAACGGGACTAGATGGCTACACCTTC.

This chain links TRBV6-5 with TRBJ1-2, with D possibly matching TRBD1 (5 bases). CDR1 and CDR2 from the germline V gene are MNHEY and SVGAGI. The CDR3 runs 14 residues. Trimming left V 4 bases short and J 2 bases short, with 11 bases between. In DNA, the CDR3 is TGTGCCAGCAGTTTCACGACAGAGAACTATGGCTACACCTTC. It codes for CASSFTTENYGYTF.

The V and J genes are TRBV30 and TRBJ1-3; D unclear. Germline CDR1 and CDR2: GTSNPN and SVGIG (reference sequence). V lost 4 bases, J lost 0 bases, and 13 bases lay in between. The CDR3 is 15 amino acids. DNA for the CDR3: TGTGCCTGGATAGGCGGGAGTGTCTCTGGAAACACCATATATTTT. It encodes CAWIGGSVSGNTIYF.

The chain employs TRBV5-6 and TRBJ1-5, with TRBD1 identical over 9 bases. V gave up 2 bases and J gave up 6 bases; unmatched junction bases: 6. CDR3 length: 15 amino acids. The germline V gene has CDR1 SGHDT and CDR2 YYEEEE. The CDR3 nucleotides read TGTGCCAGCAGCTTTTACAGGGGGCTTGTTCAGCCCCAGCATTTT. Translating it yields CASSFYRGLVQPQHF.

The chain is built from TRBV28 and TRBJ2-1; 9 nucleotides agree with TRBD2. Germline V gene lookup returns CDR1 MDHEN and CDR2 SYDVKM. Unmatched junction bases numbered 12, after V lost 2 bases and J lost 7 bases. This CDR3 has 17 residues. CDR3 DNA sequence: TGTGCCAGCAGTTTAATTAGCGGGAGTACTGCGTTAAATGAGCAGTTCTTC. Translation: CASSLISGSTALNEQFF.

The chain joins TRBV7-2 to TRBJ2-2; D possibly corresponds to TRBD2 (5 bases). This CDR3 has 16 residues. Per germline, CDR1 SGHTA and CDR2 FQGNSA. V dropped 0 bases and J dropped 5 bases, with 13 bases sitting between them. As DNA, the CDR3 is TGTGCCAGCAGCTTAGCCCCCCGACGGGGAACCGGGGAGCTGTTTTTT. Protein sequence: CASSLAPRRGTGELFF.

The chain carries TRBV9 and TRBJ1-4; D perhaps matches TRBD1 (6 bases). Between the trimmed V and J ends, which lost 0 bases and 8 bases, there was a span of 11 bases. CDR1 is SGDLS, CDR2 YYNGEE, per germline. The CDR3 runs to 14 residues. The chain's CDR3 is CASSVEPGGEKLFF. CDR3 bases: TGTGCCAGCAGCGTAGAGCCGGGGGGCGAAAAACTGTTTTTT.

This clone was observed a single time. The J gene is TRBJ1-1, the V gene TRBV13; TRBD1 might be the D (5 bases). Trimming left V 6 bases short and J 7 bases short, with 15 bases between. This CDR3 is built from 13 residues. CDR1 PRHDT and CDR2 FYEKMQ come from the germline V gene (reference sequence). CDR3 nucleotides: TGTGCCAGCAGGATTGGGGAGGGGATTGAAGCTTTCTTT. Protein sequence: CASRIGEGIEAFF.

The chain uses TRBV5-1 and TRBJ2-1; TRBD2 matches 13 bases. J gave up 8 bases and V 0 bases, and 5 bases lay outside the gene matches. Per the germline V gene, CDR1 is SGHRS and CDR2 is YFSETQ. The CDR3 extends over 16 amino acids. The CDR3 DNA is TGCGCCAGCAGCTTGGGACTAGCGGGAGGAGTTGATGAGCAGTTCTTC. The encoded protein is CASSLGLAGGVDEQFF.

V is TRBV9 and J is TRBJ2-5; TRBD2 matches 8 bases. This CDR3 region has 17 residues. CDR1 is SGDLS, CDR2 YYNGEE, per germline. Trimming took 2 bases from V and 2 from J; bases not matched to a gene: 11. The DNA of the CDR3 is TGTGCCAGCAGCGTCGGGAGGGCGATTGGACCACAAGAGACCCAGTACTTC. Translated: CASSVGRAIGPQETQYF.

This clone came up a few times. The V gene is TRBV20-1, the J gene TRBJ1-1; unclear D gene. The CDR3 loop spans 11 amino acids. Germline-derived CDR1 and CDR2 are DFQATT and SNEGSKA (reference sequence). Deletions cut 5 bases from V and 2 bases from J, with 6 bases between. For the CDR3, the DNA is TGCAGTGCTCCTAGTAACACTGAAGCTTTCTTT. Residues: CSAPSNTEAFF.

The DNA for the CDR3 is TGTGCCAGCAGTCGCACAGGGGGCTGGGGGCAGCCCCAGCATTTT. Its protein product is CASSRTGGWGQPQHF. The rearrangement uses TRBV6-5 and TRBJ1-5, with TRBD1 matching over 9 bases. V was pared by 5 bases and J by 7 bases, with 9 bases of the junction left unmatched. The germline CDR1 and CDR2 sequences are MNHEY and SVGAGI. The CDR3 consists of 15 residues.

The J gene is TRBJ2-7, the V gene TRBV5-1, with 9 bases matching TRBD1. Per the germline V gene, CDR1 is SGHRS and CDR2 is YFSETQ. CDR3 size: 15 residues. V lost 0 bases and J lost 1; bases outside the gene matches: 2. The CDR3 DNA is TGCGCCAGCAGCTTGGTCGGGACAGGGTCCTACGAGCAGTACTTC. Protein: CASSLVGTGSYEQYF.

V and J are TRBV7-9 and TRBJ2-2; TRBD2 is a possible D gene (6 bases). This CDR3 is 14 amino acids long. Germline-derived CDR1 and CDR2 are SEHNR and FQNEAQ (reference sequence). Trimming shortened V by 6 bases and J by 5 bases, and 13 bases separated the two germline ends. CDR3 sequence (DNA): TGTGCCAGCAGTCCCGCGGCGGGGACCGGGGAGCTGTTTTTT. This translates into CASSPAAGTGELFF.

This clone was seen just once. This chain links TRBV27 with TRBJ2-5; D is ambiguous. Germline assignment: CDR1 MNHEY and CDR2 SMNVEV (reference sequence). This CDR3 contains 13 residues. V was trimmed by 8 bases and J by 7 bases, leaving 17 bases between them. CDR3 in DNA: TGTGCCAGCTCCCTTACCACTAAATTGACCCAGTACTTC. Its protein is CASSLTTKLTQYF.

The chain carries TRBV7-3 and TRBJ1-2; 9 positions agree with TRBD1. The trim removed 6 bases at V and 7 bases at J, leaving 6 bases unmatched. Germline loops: CDR1 SGHTA, CDR2 FQGTGA. The length of the CDR3 is 13 residues. The CDR3 nucleotides are TGTGCCAGCAGTCTACAGGGGGCTGGTGGCTACACCTTC. Translating gives CASSLQGAGGYTF.

V usage is TRBV11-3 and J usage is TRBJ1-2, with D maybe TRBD1 (6 bases). The V end lost 5 bases, the J end lost 8 bases, and 21 bases lay between the germline ends. The CDR3 length is 15 residues. Germline CDR1 reads SGHNT; CDR2 reads YENEEA. In nucleotides, the CDR3 is TGTGCCAGCAGCCCCATGGGGGCAGGGATGAGGGGCTACACCTTC. The encoded protein is CASSPMGAGMRGYTF.

The rearrangement uses TRBV18 and TRBJ1-1, with 8 bases aligning to TRBD1. V lost 3 bases to trimming and J lost 1 base; unmatched junction nucleotides: 7. The V gene's germline CDR1 is KGHSH and CDR2 LQKENI. CDR3 length: 16 amino acids. This chain's CDR3 is CASSPGDRGRNTEAFF. CDR3 coding DNA: TGTGCCAGCTCACCTGGAGACAGGGGAAGGAACACTGAAGCTTTCTTT.

This rearrangement joins TRBV27 to TRBJ1-2, with TRBD1 matching 8 bases. The CDR3 contains 17 residues. The germline V gene encodes CDR1 MNHEY and CDR2 SMNVEV (reference sequence). V was pared by 8 bases and J by 8 bases, with 22 bases of the junction left unmatched. The CDR3 sequence: CASSPRRGGRGREGYTF. Here the CDR3 DNA reads TGTGCCAGCTCCCCTCGGAGGGGAGGCAGGGGGCGCGAGGGCTACACCTTC.

The chain has TRBV5-1 and TRBJ2-5, with 10 bases identical to TRBD1. In germline, CDR1 is SGHRS, CDR2 YFSETQ. The V gene end was trimmed by 0 bases and the J gene end by 6 bases; junction bases not matched to a gene: 14. This CDR3 spans 18 amino acids. As DNA, the CDR3 is TGCGCCAGCAGCTTGGACCTCCTCAGGACAGGGGGTTTGAAGACCCAGTACTTC. Encoded protein: CASSLDLLRTGGLKTQYF.

This clone has more than one count but fewer than ten. The chain has TRBV5-1 and TRBJ1-1; D not certain. The germline V and J ends were trimmed by 4 bases and 2 bases, with 12 bases remaining between them. This CDR3 region has 14 residues. Germline V gives CDR1 SGHRS, CDR2 YFSETQ. In DNA, the CDR3 is TGCGCCAGCAGCGGCGGGGATCCCAACACTGAAGCTTTCTTT. It yields the protein CASSGGDPNTEAFF.

The V and J genes are TRBV15 and TRBJ2-5; no definite D call. CDR3 size: 11 residues. Trimming took off 3 bases at V and 3 bases at J, with 2 bases between the two ends. From germline, CDR1 is LNHNV and CDR2 YYDKDF (reference sequence). CDR3 bases: TGTGCCACCAGCAGTAAAGAGACCCAGTACTTC. Its translation is CATSSKETQYF.

V usage is TRBV10-3 and J usage is TRBJ2-7; 7 bases fit TRBD1. From germline, CDR1 is ENHRY and CDR2 SYGVKD. With 7 bases clipped from V and 3 bases from J, the junction kept 6 bases outside the gene matches. CDR3 length: 13 residues. CDR3 nucleotide sequence: TGTGCCATCATGACAGGGCAGGGCTACGAGCAGTACTTC. It specifies CAIMTGQGYEQYF.

CDR3 in amino acids: CASSGLTGSYEQYF. The DNA of the CDR3 is TGTGCCAGCAGTGGTTTGACAGGATCCTACGAGCAGTACTTC. This chain connects TRBV2 to TRBJ2-7; tentatively, D is TRBD1 (6 bases). In germline, CDR1 is SNHLY, CDR2 FYNNEI. Trimming cost V 4 bases and J 1 base, with 11 bases left between them. This CDR3 spans 14 amino acids.